One sample yielded the 20 T cell receptor beta chains listed below, sequenced in a study of blood T cell repertoires in COVID-19. The assay was immunoSEQ multiplex PCR, and TCRdb's table has in-frame clones only and misses some. The sample carries 12,000 to 15,000 clones, 87% recorded once. Specimen: peripheral blood. The receptor set was obtained from a human donor in a cohort sampled during active COVID-19.

The rearrangement links TRBV19 to TRBJ1-5, with a tentative D call TRBD1 (6 bases). The germline V and J ends were trimmed by 8 bases and 4 bases, with 9 bases remaining between them. Germline CDR1 and CDR2: LNHDA and SQIVND (reference sequence). The CDR3 contains 12 residues. CDR3 nucleotides: TGTGCCAGTCACAGGGTAAATCAGCCCCAGCATTTT. Its translation: CASHRVNQPQHF.

V and J are TRBV6-5 and TRBJ1-3; D call uncertain. Germline V gene lookup returns CDR1 MNHEY and CDR2 SVGAGI. The CDR3 length is 12 residues. The V and J ends lost 7 bases and 2 bases respectively, with 6 bases between them. CDR3 nucleotides: TGTGCCAGCAAATCAGCTGGAAACACCATATATTTT. Translated, it gives CASKSAGNTIYF.

There are a few counts of this clone. V gene TRBV7-2 combines with J gene TRBJ2-7; no clear D gene. Trimming shortened V by 1 base and J by 3 bases, and 10 bases separated the two germline ends. CDR1 and CDR2 (germline): SGHTA, FQGNSA. CDR3 length equals 14 residues. The CDR3 DNA is TGTGCCAGCAGCTTAGGTGGAGAGGACTACGAGCAGTACTTC. This encodes CASSLGGEDYEQYF.

The J gene is TRBJ2-1, the V gene TRBV4-1; possible D gene TRBD2, 7 bases. CDR3 length equals 15 residues. Per germline, CDR1 MGHRA and CDR2 YSYEKL. Deletions cut 5 bases from V and 6 bases from J, with 17 bases between. In DNA form, the CDR3 reads TGCGCCAGCAGCAACGGACTAGGGGGTTTCAATGAGCAGTTCTTC. Its protein is CASSNGLGGFNEQFF.

This clone was counted between two and nine times. V usage is TRBV13 and J usage is TRBJ1-6, with 8 bases matching TRBD1. The CDR3 loop spans 16 amino acids. J gave up 8 bases and V 5 bases, and 11 bases lay outside the gene matches. Germline V gene sequence: CDR1 PRHDT, CDR2 FYEKMQ (reference sequence). Written as DNA, the CDR3 is TGTGCCAGCAGCCCCATACAGGGGGTAGGGGATTCACCCCTCCACTTT. Amino acid sequence: CASSPIQGVGDSPLHF. Drawing the rest from reference TRBV13 and TRBJ1-6, the complete variable domain is AAGVIQSPRHLIKEKRETATLKCYPIPRHDTVYWYQQGPGQDPQFLISFYEKMQSDKGSIPDRFSAQQFSDYHSELNMSSLELGDSALYFCASSPIQGVGDSPLHFGNGTRLTVT.

The V call is TRBV9, the J call TRBJ2-3; 7 bases are a match to TRBD2. J gave up 4 bases and V 7 bases, and 6 bases lay outside the gene matches. Germline V gene sequence: CDR1 SGDLS, CDR2 YYNGEE. CDR3 length: 13 amino acids. The CDR3 nucleotides are TGTGCCAGCGTCGCGGGAGACGCAGATACGCAGTATTTT. Protein: CASVAGDADTQYF.

This clone was detected a few times. The genes are TRBV27 and TRBJ1-1; the D is unclear. Deletions cut 6 bases from V and 4 bases from J, with 18 bases between. This CDR3 has 15 amino acids. CDR1 MNHEY and CDR2 SMNVEV come from the germline V gene (reference sequence). As DNA, the CDR3 is TGTGCCAGCAGGCCCTGGGCCGCTTCCGGCACTGAAGCTTTCTTT. It specifies CASRPWAASGTEAFF.

The rearrangement joins TRBV7-2 to TRBJ1-6, with D maybe TRBD1 (6 bases). Between the trimmed V and J ends, which lost 6 bases and 7 bases, there was a span of 16 bases. This CDR3 contains 15 residues. Germline CDR1 and CDR2: SGHTA and FQGNSA. Here the CDR3 DNA reads TGTGCCAGCAGGGTCTCGGGGGGCCGGAATTCACCCCTCCACTTT. Its protein product is CASRVSGGRNSPLHF.

The rearrangement links TRBV12-2 to TRBJ2-7; TRBD1 is taken as the D call from the table, unchecked against the DNA. TRBV12-2 is an annotated pseudogene. The CDR3 runs to 14 residues. CDR3 nucleotides: TGTGCAAGTCGCTTCTTACAGGGCTCCTACGAGCAGTACTTC. Translated, it gives CASRFLQGSYEQYF.

V is TRBV10-1 and J is TRBJ2-5; 10 bases map to TRBD2. The CDR3 is 17 amino acids. Trimming took 1 base from V and 1 from J; bases not matched to a gene: 6. Germline CDR1 and CDR2: WNHNN and SYGVQD (reference sequence). The CDR3 loop is CASSEYPGLASQETQYF. CDR3 coding DNA: TGCGCCAGCAGTGAGTATCCGGGACTAGCGTCCCAAGAGACCCAGTACTTC.

This clone has a handful of counts. The rearrangement uses TRBV7-8 and TRBJ2-1; TRBD2 aligns across 10 bases. CDR1 is SGHVS and CDR2 is FQNEAQ in the germline V gene. The J segment lost 7 bases and the V segment lost 0 bases, leaving 15 bases of the junction unmatched. This CDR3 region has 19 residues. This CDR3 is CASSLAPLGASGSRNEQFF. CDR3 coding DNA: TGTGCCAGCAGCTTAGCCCCCCTTGGGGCTAGCGGGAGTAGAAATGAGCAGTTCTTC.

This clone was seen a single time. The chain recombines TRBV7-3 with TRBJ2-1, with TRBD2 matching over 8 bases. The V gene's germline CDR1 is SGHTA and CDR2 FQGTGA. The CDR3 runs 15 residues. The V and J ends lost 5 bases and 7 bases, in that order; junction bases with no gene match: 10. The CDR3 spells CASSPRTGGWNEQFF. As DNA, the CDR3 is TGTGCCAGCAGCCCTCGCACGGGAGGGTGGAATGAGCAGTTCTTC.

The V gene is TRBV2, the J gene TRBJ2-1; TRBD1 is a possible D gene (5 bases). Germline CDR1 and CDR2: SNHLY and FYNNEI. Trimming took off 6 bases at V and 2 bases at J, with 8 bases between the two ends. The CDR3 loop spans 13 amino acids. The CDR3 here is CASRQDTYNEQFF. In nucleotides, the CDR3 is TGTGCCAGCAGACAGGATACCTACAATGAGCAGTTCTTC.

This chain joins TRBV6-5 and TRBJ2-1; 7 bases match TRBD1. The V gene's germline CDR1 is MNHEY and CDR2 SVGAGI. V lost 7 bases to trimming and J lost 0 bases; unmatched junction nucleotides: 3. This CDR3 has 14 residues. CDR3 region: CASNDRVSYNEQFF. The DNA for the CDR3 is TGTGCCAGCAACGACAGGGTCTCCTACAATGAGCAGTTCTTC.

The gene calls are TRBV27 and TRBJ2-7; 11 nucleotides agree with TRBD1. The V gene's germline CDR1 is MNHEY and CDR2 SMNVEV (reference sequence). Losses at the gene ends were 0 bases for V and 1 base for J; bases not matched to a gene: 2. This CDR3 is 16 amino acids long. The CDR3 is CASSLSGQGGSYEQYF. The CDR3, as DNA: TGTGCCAGCAGTTTATCGGGACAGGGGGGTTCCTACGAGCAGTACTTC.

The chain couples TRBV24-1 to TRBJ1-2; the D gene is possibly TRBD1 (6 bases). The CDR3 has 17 amino acids. Trimming pared 0 bases from V and 3 bases from J, leaving 16 bases between. CDR1 and CDR2 from the germline V gene are KGHDR and SFDVKD. The DNA of the CDR3 is TGTGCCACCAGTGATTTGGGGGCAGGGGAATTGGACTATGGCTACACCTTC. It yields the protein CATSDLGAGELDYGYTF.

V is TRBV3-1 (or the pseudogene TRBV3-2) and J is TRBJ2-1; 8 bases fit TRBD2. CDR3 length: 14 amino acids. CDR1 is LGHDT and CDR2 is YNNKEL in the germline V gene (reference sequence). The V and J ends lost 4 bases and 8 bases, in that order; junction bases with no gene match: 7. CDR3 bases: TGTGCCAGCAGCCTAGGACTAGCTTCGGATGAGCAGTTCTTC. It encodes CASSLGLASDEQFF.

This clone appeared a few times. The chain combines TRBV10-1 with TRBJ1-5; the D is unclear. V dropped 3 bases and J dropped 4 bases, with 4 bases sitting between them. The CDR3 consists of 12 residues. Per germline, CDR1 WNHNN and CDR2 SYGVQD (reference sequence). The CDR3 loop reads CASSDPNQPQHF. The CDR3 DNA is TGCGCCAGCAGTGACCCAAATCAGCCCCAGCATTTT.

The rearrangement uses TRBV24-1 and TRBJ2-2, with 10 bases fitting TRBD1. CDR1 KGHDR and CDR2 SFDVKD come from the germline V gene. The CDR3 covers 15 residues. Trimming removed 8 bases from V and 6 bases from J; junction bases left unmatched: 8. DNA of the CDR3: TGTGCCACCAAAGTGGGGACAGGGGTAGCCGGGGAGCTGTTTTTT. Its protein is CATKVGTGVAGELFF.

The chain is built from TRBV11-3 and TRBJ1-4; 12 positions match TRBD1. With V trimmed by 5 bases and J by 7 bases, 17 bases remained unmatched. The CDR3 has 19 amino acids. Germline CDR1 is SGHNT and CDR2 is YENEEA. The CDR3 here is CASSPRPGQGAVAGEKLFF. In DNA, the CDR3 is TGTGCCAGCAGCCCTCGACCGGGACAGGGGGCCGTAGCTGGTGAAAAACTGTTTTTT.